This TCR beta chain stems from a study of blood T cell repertoires in COVID-19. Using immunoSEQ multiplex PCR, the repertoire was profiled, and TCRdb retains in-frame clones only, with some absent. The table lists 200,000 to 250,000 clones, approximately 84% of them singletons. V shed 5 bases and J shed 4 bases, with 18 bases lying between them. CDR1 is SGHTA and CDR2 is FQGNSA in the germline V gene. The CDR3 is 16 amino acids. The V call is TRBV7-2, the J call TRBJ1-3; D not certain. Sequenced input: peripheral blood. The source is a woman under 40 who had recovered from COVID-19. The CDR3 region has the DNA TGTGCCAGCAGCCCGAACCCGACACCTCAGGGAAACACCATATATTTT. Translated, it gives CASSPNPTPQGNTIYF.